The text below deals with one TCR beta chain. The specificity of this receptor is unknown. There are no base qualities to consult, and no much larger clone falls within one base. The library came from PCR. These reads were obtained on an Illumina HiSeq 4000. The TCR beta-chain CDR3 region of each patient was profiled by high-throughput sequencing. The published analysis was carried out like this. The researchers built a classifier to tell apart papillary thyroid cancer patients with distant metastasis, based on CDR3 differences among clinicopathological groups. Repertoire diversity was assessed with the Shannon index, and tumor-blood repertoire similarity with the Morisita-Horn index. TCRdb ran its own pipeline on the public reads, namely fastp trimming at Q25 and MiXCR clone calling, and kept in-frame beta chains. The V and J calls were not made by the authors but by TCRdb's processing. The table for this sample lists thousands of clones; approximately 22% of them were counted only once. The ten largest clones add up to roughly a fifth of the sample.

This specimen belongs to a study of metastatic and nonmetastatic thyroid tumors (dated by TCRdb to 2019 to 2021). In terms of the full investigation: For patients with malignant and with benign thyroid disease, the researchers compared repertoires between peripheral blood samples and tumor or nodule tissue samples.

Taken from the germline V gene, the CDR1 and CDR2 loops are SGHTA and FQGNSA. The CDR3 sequence holds 15 residues, the cysteine and phenylalanine included. Only the CDR3 part of the read is kept: 45 bases, read in frame from the first base. V is reduced by 1 base and J by 2 bases, leaving a spacing of 9 bases between them. The investigation overall reported the following: TCR beta diversity was reported as significantly higher in malignant tumors than in benign nodules, in both blood and tumor samples.

Before undergoing thyroid surgery, none of the patients had been given any kind of treatment. Patient clinical samples collected from about 2011 to 2018 were retrospectively analysed using T-cell receptor beta sequencing. The receptor comes from a male donor with papillary thyroid cancer or a benign thyroid nodule (not recorded which). Some clones in this sample may be carry-over from other donors' samples. The chain is assembled from TRBV7-2 and TRBJ1-5; confidence is insufficient to name the D gene. The sequenced sample was tumor tissue. CDR3 reads: CASSLEARRNQPQHF. At the DNA level, the sequence is TGTGCCAGCAGCTTAGAGGCGAGACGCAATCAGCCCCAGCATTTT. When the CDR3 is completed using the reference TRBV7-2 and TRBJ1-5 genes on either side, the full variable domain is GAGVSQSPSNKVTEKGKDVELRCDPISGHTALYWYRQSLGQGLEFLIYFQGNSAPDKSGLPSDRFSAERTGGSVSTLTIQRTQQEDSAVYLCASSLEARRNQPQHFGDGTRLSIL.